The 21 T cell receptor beta chains below were found in one sample sequenced in a study of CD8 T cells in ankylosing spondylitis. Study results and limitations: A TCR beta motif made of several highly homologous variants seemed typical of ankylosing spondylitis blood.

For these TCRs, the target antigens are not known. A single record per CDR3 protein comes from TCRdb applying MiXCR to the 5' RACE reads. The sample lists about 800,000 distinct CDR3 sequences, roughly 12% occurring once. Input material: blood, either unsorted or a sorted T cell fraction (not recorded which). These receptors were collected from a male donor with ankylosing spondylitis.

This clonotype was seen a handful of times. The chain recombines TRBV4-2 with TRBJ2-3; 10 nucleotides align to TRBD2. V dropped 3 bases and J dropped 2; count of bases not matched to a gene: 8. The CDR3 totals 17 residues. Germline CDR1 reads LGHNA; CDR2 reads YNFKEQ. The CDR3 sequence: CASSHTLAGVLTDTQYF. In DNA, the CDR3 is TGTGCCAGCAGCCATACCCTAGCGGGGGTTCTCACAGATACGCAGTATTTT.

This clonotype was observed many times. V and J are TRBV6-2 or TRBV6-3 and TRBJ1-6; 7 nucleotides match TRBD1. After removal of 6 bases from V and 7 bases from J, the junction contained 12 bases not matched to a gene. CDR1 is MNHEY, CDR2 SVGEGT, per germline. CDR3 size: 16 residues. DNA for the CDR3: TGTGCCAGCAGCCTCGGACAGGAGATATCAAATTCACCCCTCCACTTT. Translated, it gives CASSLGQEISNSPLHF.

This clonotype has a handful of counts. The V call is TRBV29-1, the J call TRBJ2-5; maybe TRBD2 (5 bases). The germline V gene encodes CDR1 SQVTM and CDR2 ANQGSEA. The CDR3 runs 13 residues. V lost 7 bases to trimming and J lost 3 bases, with 15 bases between them. The CDR3 here is CSGRTGAEETQYF. In DNA form, the CDR3 reads TGCAGCGGTAGGACTGGAGCGGAAGAGACCCAGTACTTC.

This clonotype was picked up a small number of times. The DNA for the CDR3 is TGTGCCACCAGAGGGACTAGCGGGAGCAACTACAATGAGCAGTTCTTC. Protein: CATRGTSGSNYNEQFF. This chain links TRBV15 with TRBJ2-1, with 14 positions matching TRBD2. Germline V gene data show CDR1 as LNHNV and CDR2 as YYDKDF (reference sequence). The length of the CDR3 is 16 residues. Trimming removed 6 bases from V and 3 bases from J; junction bases left unmatched: 4.

This clonotype has just a few counts. The CDR3 DNA follows: TGCAGTGCTAGTGGTGTGGCCTACGAGCAGTACTTC. Protein product: CSASGVAYEQYF. V usage is TRBV20-1 and J usage is TRBJ2-7; no firm D call. CDR3 length equals 12 residues. Germline CDR1 DFQATT, CDR2 SNEGSKA (reference sequence). Trimming shortened V by 3 bases and J by 2 bases, and 8 bases separated the two germline ends.

Details on this clonotype: Possible read error: a much larger clone is one base away. The rearrangement links TRBV12-3 or TRBV12-4 to TRBJ1-1; 8 bases align to TRBD1. The J segment lost 4 bases and the V segment lost 8 bases, leaving 6 bases of the junction unmatched. The CDR3 extends over 13 amino acids. In DNA, the CDR3 is TGTGCCAGCGGCTGGACAGGGAGCACTGAAGCTTTCTTT. This codes for CASGWTGSTEAFF.

The V and J genes are TRBV7-2 and TRBJ2-5, with D uncertain. V lost 4 bases, J lost 5 bases, and 14 bases lay in between. The CDR3 runs 14 residues. Looked up from germline, CDR1 is SGHTA and CDR2 is FQGNSA. The DNA for the CDR3 is TGTGCCAGCAGCTATCCCTATGGAGCGGAGACCCAGTACTTC. This encodes CASSYPYGAETQYF. Variable domain in full (rest from reference TRBV7-2 and TRBJ2-5): GAGVSQSPSNKVTEKGKDVELRCDPISGHTALYWYRQSLGQGLEFLIYFQGNSAPDKSGLPSDRFSAERTGGSVSTLTIQRTQQEDSAVYLCASSYPYGAETQYFGPGTRLLVL.

CDR3 region: CASSPGTVPTGANVLTF. CDR3 nucleotides: TGCGCCAGCAGTCCCGGGACAGTACCGACTGGGGCCAACGTCCTGACTTTC. The chain couples TRBV5-1 to TRBJ2-6; 7 nucleotides align to TRBD1. This CDR3 contains 17 residues. Germline values: CDR1 SGHRS, CDR2 YFSETQ. V was clipped by 5 bases and J by 2 bases; unmatched bases: 10.

This clonotype was detected only a few times. J is TRBJ2-1 and V is TRBV12-5, with D perhaps matching TRBD1 (5 bases). Germline lookup yields CDR1 LGHNT and CDR2 FRNRAP. Trimming cost V 5 bases and J 3 bases, with 8 bases left between them. The CDR3 has 13 amino acids. CDR3 residues: CASGPDSYNEQFF. Here the CDR3 DNA reads TGTGCTAGTGGTCCTGACAGCTACAATGAGCAGTTCTTC.

This clonotype was found many times. The chain carries TRBV29-1 and TRBJ1-2; maybe TRBD1 (5 bases). CDR1 SQVTM and CDR2 ANQGSEA come from the germline V gene. V shed 4 bases and J shed 6 bases, with 12 bases lying between them. The CDR3 has 12 amino acids. As DNA, the CDR3 is TGCAGCGTTGCCGGGGCGGGCGATGGCTACACCTTC. Protein product: CSVAGAGDGYTF.

This rearrangement joins TRBV4-3 to TRBJ2-1; unclear D gene. The CDR3 is 13 amino acids. V was cut by 0 bases and J by 5 bases, with 5 bases left in between. The germline V gene encodes CDR1 LGHNA and CDR2 YSLEER. The CDR3 DNA sequence: TGCGCCAGCAGCCAAGATCGGCACAATGAGCAGTTCTTC. Protein product: CASSQDRHNEQFF.

This rearrangement joins TRBV10-1 to TRBJ1-1; 10 nucleotides agree with TRBD1. This CDR3 has 13 amino acids. The V and J ends lost 8 bases and 9 bases, in that order; junction bases with no gene match: 9. Germline assignment: CDR1 WNHNN and CDR2 SYGVQD (reference sequence). The CDR3 here is CASAPGTGEKAFF. The CDR3, as DNA: TGCGCCAGCGCTCCCGGGACAGGGGAAAAAGCTTTCTTT.

The V call is TRBV27, the J call TRBJ1-5; D is unclear. CDR1 is MNHEY and CDR2 is SMNVEV in the germline V gene (reference sequence). V lost 4 bases to trimming and J lost 2 bases, with 18 bases between them. The CDR3 covers 17 residues. The DNA for the CDR3 is TGTGCCAGCAGTTCCCGGTCGATGGGAAGGGGCAATCAGCCCCAGCATTTT. Protein product: CASSSRSMGRGNQPQHF.

This clonotype was counted only a few times. The V and J genes are TRBV20-1 and TRBJ2-4, with D unclear. Trimming took off 5 bases at V and 0 bases at J, with 11 bases between the two ends. The CDR3 spans 14 residues. Germline loops: CDR1 DFQATT, CDR2 SNEGSKA (reference sequence). The CDR3 spells CSAWNRLAKNIQYF. The CDR3 nucleotides read TGCAGTGCTTGGAATCGCCTAGCCAAAAACATTCAGTACTTC.

This clonotype appeared many times. This chain uses TRBV5-1 with TRBJ2-3; D is tentatively TRBD1 or TRBD2 (5 bases each). There are 15 residues in the CDR3. Trimming shortened V by 4 bases and J by 2 bases, and 14 bases separated the two germline ends. Germline V lookup: CDR1 SGHRS, CDR2 YFSETQ. CDR3 in DNA: TGCGCCAGCAGCCCGGGACCACCTAACACAGATACGCAGTATTTT. It encodes CASSPGPPNTDTQYF.

Notes on this clonotype: A read error may account for a junction end that differs from germline. The V call is TRBV20-1, the J call TRBJ2-7; 14 positions agree with TRBD2. Germline CDR1 and CDR2: DFQATT and SNEGSKA (reference sequence). This CDR3 has 13 residues. The CDR3 spells CNAQGLAGDEQHF. The CDR3 coding sequence is TGCAATGCCCAGGGACTAGCGGGAGACGAGCAGCACTTC.

The rearrangement links TRBV12-3 or TRBV12-4 to TRBJ1-1; D uncertain. The CDR3 totals 13 residues. Between the trimmed V and J ends, which lost 7 bases and 4 bases, there was a span of 13 bases. CDR3 coding DNA: TGTGCCAGCACCCCATCTGCGGGCACTGAAGCTTTCTTT. Translated, it gives CASTPSAGTEAFF.

The chain combines TRBV6-1 with TRBJ2-2; 9 positions agree with TRBD2. The germline V gene encodes CDR1 MNHNS and CDR2 SASEGT. The CDR3 length is 13 residues. The J segment lost 7 bases and the V segment lost 6 bases, leaving 3 bases of the junction unmatched. CDR3 bases: TGTGCCAGCAGAGTAGCGGGGGACGGGGAGCTGTTTTTT. Translating gives CASRVAGDGELFF.

A few counts support this clonotype. This chain connects TRBV9 to TRBJ2-1; D is undetermined. This CDR3 has 15 amino acids. Looked up from germline, CDR1 is SGDLS and CDR2 is YYNGEE. V shed 0 bases and J shed 10 bases, with 17 bases lying between them. The CDR3 is CASSVATAPVREQFF. The CDR3, as DNA: TGTGCCAGCAGCGTAGCGACCGCGCCGGTTCGGGAGCAGTTCTTC.

Only a few counts were recorded for this clonotype. The chain recombines TRBV6-2 or TRBV6-3 with TRBJ2-1; 11 nucleotides agree with TRBD2. The CDR3 extends over 16 amino acids. Trimming took 6 bases from V and 4 from J; bases not matched to a gene: 8. Germline CDR1 reads MNHEY; CDR2 reads SVGEGT. DNA for the CDR3: TGTGCCAGCAGCTTCCCGGGACTAGCGGAGTACAATGAGCAGTTCTTC. Amino acids: CASSFPGLAEYNEQFF.

The rearrangement links TRBV6-2 or TRBV6-3 to TRBJ2-5; the D is unclear. This CDR3 is 14 amino acids long. Trimming took 9 bases from V and 1 from J, leaving 15 bases between them. From germline, CDR1 is MNHEY and CDR2 SVGEGT. CDR3 sequence: CASQRPSIQETQYF. The CDR3 DNA follows: TGTGCCAGTCAACGACCTTCCATCCAAGAGACCCAGTACTTC.